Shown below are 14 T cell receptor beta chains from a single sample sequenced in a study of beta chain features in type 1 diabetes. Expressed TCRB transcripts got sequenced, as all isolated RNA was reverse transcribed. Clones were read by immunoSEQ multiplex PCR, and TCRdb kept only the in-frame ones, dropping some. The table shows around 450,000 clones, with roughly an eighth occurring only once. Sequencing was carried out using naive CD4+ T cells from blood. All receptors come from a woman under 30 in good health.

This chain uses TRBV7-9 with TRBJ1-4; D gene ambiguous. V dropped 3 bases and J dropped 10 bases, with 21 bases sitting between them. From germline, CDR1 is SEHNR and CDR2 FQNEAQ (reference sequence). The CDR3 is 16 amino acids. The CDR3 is CASSFVFVDDHGKLFF. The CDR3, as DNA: TGTGCCAGCAGCTTTGTCTTTGTCGACGATCATGGAAAACTGTTTTTT.

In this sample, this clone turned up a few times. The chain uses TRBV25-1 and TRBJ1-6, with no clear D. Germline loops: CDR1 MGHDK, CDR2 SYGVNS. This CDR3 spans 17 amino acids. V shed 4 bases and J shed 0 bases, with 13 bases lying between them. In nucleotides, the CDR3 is TGTGCCAGCAGTGGCGGAGAAAGCAGCTCCTATAATTCACCCCTCCACTTT. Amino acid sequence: CASSGGESSSYNSPLHF. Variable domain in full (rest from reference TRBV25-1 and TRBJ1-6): EADIYQTPRYLVIGTGKKITLECSQTMGHDKMYWYQQDPGMELHLIHYSYGVNSTEKGDLSSESTVSRIRTEHFPLTLESARPSHTSQYLCASSGGESSSYNSPLHFGNGTRLTVT.

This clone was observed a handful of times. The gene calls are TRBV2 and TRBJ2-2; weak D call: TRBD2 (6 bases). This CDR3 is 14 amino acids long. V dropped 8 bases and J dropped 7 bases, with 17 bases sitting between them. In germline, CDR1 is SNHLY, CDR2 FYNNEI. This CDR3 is CASGTGVVVGELFF. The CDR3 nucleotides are TGTGCCAGCGGCACGGGAGTTGTTGTCGGGGAGCTGTTTTTT.

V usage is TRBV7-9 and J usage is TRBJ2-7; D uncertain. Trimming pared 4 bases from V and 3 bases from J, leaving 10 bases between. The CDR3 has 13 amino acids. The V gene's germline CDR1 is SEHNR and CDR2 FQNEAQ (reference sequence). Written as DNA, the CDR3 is TGTGCCAGCAGCTCCCCTAGGTACTACGAGCAGTACTTC. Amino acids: CASSSPRYYEQYF.

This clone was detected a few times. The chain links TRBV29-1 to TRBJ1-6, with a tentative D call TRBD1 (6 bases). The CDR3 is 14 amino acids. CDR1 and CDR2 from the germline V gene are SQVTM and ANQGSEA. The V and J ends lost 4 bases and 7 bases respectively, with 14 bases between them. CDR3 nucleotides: TGCAGCGTTGCAGTTAACAGGGAAAATTCACCCCTCCACTTT. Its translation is CSVAVNRENSPLHF.

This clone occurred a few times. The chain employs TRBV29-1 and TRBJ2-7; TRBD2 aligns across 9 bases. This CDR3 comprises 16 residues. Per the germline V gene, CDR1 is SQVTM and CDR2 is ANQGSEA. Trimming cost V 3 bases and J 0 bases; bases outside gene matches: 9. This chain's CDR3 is CSVDSGRGRASYEQYF. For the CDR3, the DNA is TGCAGCGTTGATTCGGGGCGCGGGAGGGCCTCCTACGAGCAGTACTTC.

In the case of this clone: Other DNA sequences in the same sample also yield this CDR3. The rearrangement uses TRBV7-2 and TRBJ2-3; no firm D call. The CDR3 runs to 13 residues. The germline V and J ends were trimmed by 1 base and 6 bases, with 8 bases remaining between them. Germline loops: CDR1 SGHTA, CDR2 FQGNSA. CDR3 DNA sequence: TGTGCCAGCAGCTTAGGGGTGGGGGATACGCAGTATTTT. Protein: CASSLGVGDTQYF.

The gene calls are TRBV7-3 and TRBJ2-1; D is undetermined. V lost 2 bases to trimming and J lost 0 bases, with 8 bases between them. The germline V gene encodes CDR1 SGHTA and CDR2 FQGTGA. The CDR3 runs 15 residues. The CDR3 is CASSLGESSYNEQFF. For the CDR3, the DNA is TGTGCCAGCAGCTTAGGGGAAAGCTCCTACAATGAGCAGTTCTTC.

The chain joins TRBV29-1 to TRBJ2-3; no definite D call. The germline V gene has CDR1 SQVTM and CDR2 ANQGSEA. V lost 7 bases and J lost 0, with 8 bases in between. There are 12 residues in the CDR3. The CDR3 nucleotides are TGCAGCGCCCACCAAAGCACAGATACGCAGTATTTT. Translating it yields CSAHQSTDTQYF.

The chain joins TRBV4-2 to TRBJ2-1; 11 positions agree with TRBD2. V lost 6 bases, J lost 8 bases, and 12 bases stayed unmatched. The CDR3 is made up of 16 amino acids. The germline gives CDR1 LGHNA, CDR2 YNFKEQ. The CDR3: CASRTLASGRFDEQFF. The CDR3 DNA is TGTGCCAGCAGGACCCTTGCTAGCGGGAGGTTCGATGAGCAGTTCTTC.

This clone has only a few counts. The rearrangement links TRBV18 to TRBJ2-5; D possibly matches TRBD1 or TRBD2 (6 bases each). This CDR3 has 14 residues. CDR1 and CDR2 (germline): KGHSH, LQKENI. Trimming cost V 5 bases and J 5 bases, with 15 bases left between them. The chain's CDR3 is CASSITTGAETQYF. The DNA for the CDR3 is TGTGCCAGCTCAATCACCACGGGGGCGGAGACCCAGTACTTC.

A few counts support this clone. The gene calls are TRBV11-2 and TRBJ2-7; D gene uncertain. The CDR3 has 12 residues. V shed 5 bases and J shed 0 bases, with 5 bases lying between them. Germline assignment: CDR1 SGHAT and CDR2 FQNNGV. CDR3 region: CASSARSYEQYF. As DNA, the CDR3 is TGTGCCAGCAGCGCCCGCTCCTACGAGCAGTACTTC.

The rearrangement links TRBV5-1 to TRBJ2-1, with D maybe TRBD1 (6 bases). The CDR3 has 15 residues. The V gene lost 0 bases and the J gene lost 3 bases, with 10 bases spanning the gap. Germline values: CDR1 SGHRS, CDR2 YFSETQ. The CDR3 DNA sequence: TGCGCCAGCAGCTTGGTACAGGGAAACTACAATGAGCAGTTCTTC. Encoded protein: CASSLVQGNYNEQFF.

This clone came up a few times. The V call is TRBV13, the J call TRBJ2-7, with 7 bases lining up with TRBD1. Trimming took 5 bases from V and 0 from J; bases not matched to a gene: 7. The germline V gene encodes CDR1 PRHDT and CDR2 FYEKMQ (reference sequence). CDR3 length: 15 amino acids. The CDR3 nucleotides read TGTGCCAGCAGCCGAACGGGACAGAACTCCTACGAGCAGTACTTC. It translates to CASSRTGQNSYEQYF.